This T cell receptor (beta chain) appears in the sequencing data of a study of cytomegalovirus exposure and HLA in healthy donors. As concerns this clone: The antigen remains unidentified.

The PCR employed 60 Vbeta primers together with 13 Jbeta primers. Sequencing was performed with immunoSEQ multiplex PCR; in TCRdb, only in-frame clones are kept and a portion is missing. The sample contains about 89,000 clones, roughly 80% of which appear only once. The V and J ends lost 2 bases and 8 bases respectively, with 24 bases between them. Looked up from germline, CDR1 is SEHNR and CDR2 is FQNEAQ (reference sequence). The CDR3 is made up of 18 amino acids. Whole-study results and caveats: TCR beta V- and J-gene trimming was later associated with a missense DCLRE1C variant.

Input material: PBMCs. This clonotype was obtained from a man between 25 and 39 years old in good health and CMV-seronegative. The J gene is TRBJ1-4, the V gene TRBV7-9; a possible D gene is TRBD1 (6 bases). CDR3 protein: CASSLTGRGHRKTEKLFF. CDR3 DNA sequence: TGTGCCAGCAGCTTAACGGGCAGGGGTCACCGAAAGACAGAAAAACTGTTTTTT.